This TCR beta chain was identified during a study of shared T cell receptors in the human thymus. This clone showed up just a few times. The repertoire was sequenced with immunoSEQ multiplex PCR; TCRdb's copy has only in-frame clones and lacks some. Among 600,000 to 900,000 clones listed, 70% to 90% were seen once. Germline V gives CDR1 MDHEN, CDR2 SYDVKM. V lost 5 bases and J lost 0, with 17 bases in between. The CDR3 is 17 residues long. This same sample was also taken into another study, of human thymus T cells. That study reports: The thymus was resected at corrective cardiac surgery. There appeared to be biased usage of V and J genes in thymic and blood repertoires.

Sequenced input: thymocytes. This TCR came from a girl in the first two years of life with a congenital heart defect. The chain carries TRBV28 and TRBJ1-5; D is perhaps TRBD1 (6 bases). The CDR3 here is CASSDTQGLDSNQPQHF. CDR3 nucleotide sequence: TGTGCCAGCAGTGACACACAGGGCCTCGATAGCAATCAGCCCCAGCATTTT.